These T cell receptor beta chains were read from a single sample in a study of early T cells in non-severe SARS-CoV-2 infection. TCRdb itself ran the 5' RACE reads through MiXCR, one entry per CDR3 protein. The profile shows 32,000 or so distinct CDR3 sequences, around 5.7% of them singletons. What was sequenced was whole blood. The source is an adult who was a healthcare worker with PCR-confirmed SARS-CoV-2 infection or an uninfected control (not recorded which). Each CDR3 is given with its conserved first and last residue. A D gene is named only where the DNA matches it firmly. For some rows the clone size is stated as once, few or many, or as a class when expanded; others skip it.

size: -
D: TRBD1
V: TRBV5-1
J: TRBJ1-4
DNA: TGCGCCAGCAGCTTCCCGACAGGGAGTAATGAAAAACTGTTTTTT
CDR3: CASSFPTGSNEKLFF

size: many
D: TRBD2
V: TRBV27
J: TRBJ2-3
DNA: TGTGCCAGCAGTACTACTAGCGGCAACACAGATACGCAGTATTTT
CDR3: CASSTTSGNTDTQYF

size: many
D: -
V: TRBV19
J: TRBJ2-7
DNA: TGTGCCAGTAGTATAACCCTTTCCTACGAGCAGTACTTC
CDR3: CASSITLSYEQYF

size: many
D: -
V: TRBV28
J: TRBJ2-2
DNA: TGTGCCAGCAAGGAGGGGGCCCTACCGAACACCGGGGAGCTGTTTTTT
CDR3: CASKEGALPNTGELFF

size: many
D: -
V: TRBV7-2
J: TRBJ1-1
DNA: TGTGCCAGCACGCGCGACATCCGCTGGGCTTTCTTT
CDR3: CASTRDIRWAFF

size: few
D: TRBD2
V: TRBV15
J: TRBJ2-7
DNA: TGTGCCACCAGCAGGACTAAGGTAGCGGGGGAGTCTGAGCAGTACTTC
CDR3: CATSRTKVAGESEQYF

size: many
D: -
V: TRBV29-1
J: TRBJ2-6
DNA: TGCAGCGTTGAAGATCGCCCGGCGGAGACTGGGGCCAACGTCCTGACTTTC
CDR3: CSVEDRPAETGANVLTF

size: many
D: -
V: TRBV7-9
J: TRBJ2-7
DNA: TGTGCCAGCAGCCCCCCGGGATCGGGGAGCTACGAGCAGTACTTC
CDR3: CASSPPGSGSYEQYF

size: many
D: -
V: TRBV29-1
J: TRBJ1-5
DNA: TGCAGCGCGACGGAGGGGGGTCTAGGCAATCAGCCCCAGCATTTT
CDR3: CSATEGGLGNQPQHF

size: -
D: -
V: TRBV6-5
J: TRBJ1-1
DNA: TGTGCCAGCAACCACCAAGAGAACACTGAAGCTTTCTTT
CDR3: CASNHQENTEAFF

size: few
D: TRBD1
V: TRBV6-4
J: TRBJ2-7
DNA: TGTGCCAGCAGCCCGGACAGGGGAAGCTACGAGCAGTACTTC
CDR3: CASSPDRGSYEQYF

size: medium-sized
D: -
V: TRBV7-8
J: TRBJ1-6
DNA: TGTGCCAGCAGCTTAGAACACCTAAGCTCCTATAATTCACCCCTCCACTTT
CDR3: CASSLEHLSSYNSPLHF

size: many
D: -
V: TRBV6-5
J: TRBJ2-3
DNA: TGTGCCAGCAGTTACTCGAGATCCTCCGGGACGCAGTATTTT
CDR3: CASSYSRSSGTQYF

size: -
D: -
V: TRBV12-3/TRBV12-4
J: TRBJ1-6
DNA: TGTGCCAGCAGTTTCCGAGGGAAAATATGGTATAATTCACCCCTCCACTTT
CDR3: CASSFRGKIWYNSPLHF

size: -
D: -
V: TRBV9
J: TRBJ1-4
DNA: TGTGCCAGCAGCGTAGGTTCCGGGGCTATCGGAGAAAAACTGTTTTTT
CDR3: CASSVGSGAIGEKLFF

size: many
D: TRBD1
V: TRBV20-1
J: TRBJ1-1
DNA: TGCAGTGCTACCGGGACAGGGGGCTGGACTGAAGCTTTCTTT
CDR3: CSATGTGGWTEAFF

size: many
D: -
V: TRBV4-2
J: TRBJ1-1
DNA: TGTGCCAGCAGCCAAGATTATGGCCTAATGAACACTGAAGCTTTCTTT
CDR3: CASSQDYGLMNTEAFF

size: few
D: -
V: TRBV15
J: TRBJ2-1
DNA: TGTGCCACCAGCAGAGACGGGGGCCTTGAGCAGTTCTTC
CDR3: CATSRDGGLEQFF

size: few
D: TRBD2
V: TRBV2
J: TRBJ2-7
DNA: TGTGCCAGCAGTGCCCTAGCGGGGGGGCTAACGCAGTACTTC
CDR3: CASSALAGGLTQYF

size: -
D: -
V: TRBV12-2
J: TRBJ1-3
DNA: TGTGCAAGTCGCTTAGAGCGCGCCCGTGGGGTCGGAAACACCATATATTTT
CDR3: CASRLERARGVGNTIYF

size: many
D: TRBD1
V: TRBV7-6
J: TRBJ2-4
DNA: TGTGCCAGCAGCACACACATGGACAGGGGATATGGCAAAAACATTCAGTACTTC
CDR3: CASSTHMDRGYGKNIQYF

size: many
D: -
V: TRBV6-6
J: TRBJ2-7
DNA: TGTGCCAGCAGTTCGGATTTCTCCTACGAGCAGTACTTC
CDR3: CASSSDFSYEQYF

size: -
D: -
V: TRBV20-1
J: TRBJ1-1
DNA: TGCAGTGCTAGTGCCGGGGGCGGCACTGAAGCTTTCTTT
CDR3: CSASAGGGTEAFF

size: many
D: -
V: TRBV5-1
J: TRBJ1-6
DNA: TGCGCCAGCAGCTTGACAGTTCATGGGGATTCACCCCTCCACTTT
CDR3: CASSLTVHGDSPLHF

size: many
D: TRBD1
V: TRBV27
J: TRBJ2-7
DNA: TGTGCCAGCAGTTTCGCCAGGGACAGGGGGTCAAACGAGCAGTACTTC
CDR3: CASSFARDRGSNEQYF

size: many
D: TRBD2
V: TRBV20-1
J: TRBJ2-7
DNA: TGCAGTGCTAATCCCCCCACTAGCGGGAGCTACGAGCAGTACTTC
CDR3: CSANPPTSGSYEQYF

size: -
D: -
V: TRBV25-1
J: TRBJ1-3
DNA: TGTGCCAGCAGTGATACTGGGGTTGGAAACACCATATATTTT
CDR3: CASSDTGVGNTIYF

size: -
D: TRBD2
V: TRBV4-3
J: TRBJ2-1
DNA: TGCGCCAGCAGCCAAGCTAGCGGGGGGGCCCATGAGCAGTTCTTC
CDR3: CASSQASGGAHEQFF

size: many
D: TRBD2
V: TRBV2
J: TRBJ2-3
DNA: TGTGCCAGCAGGAGGACTAGCGGGGGCACAGATACGCAGTATTTT
CDR3: CASRRTSGGTDTQYF

size: many
D: -
V: TRBV7-9
J: TRBJ1-5
DNA: TGTGCCAGCAGCTTGACAGGAAGCAATCAGCCCCAGCATTTT
CDR3: CASSLTGSNQPQHF

size: many
D: -
V: TRBV28
J: TRBJ1-1
DNA: TGTGCCCTAAGGGGGAACACTGAAGCTTTCTTT
CDR3: CALRGNTEAFF

size: many
D: -
V: TRBV11-2
J: TRBJ2-5
DNA: TGTGCCAGCGGAAGAGGGGCCTCCCGAGAGACCCAGTACTTC
CDR3: CASGRGASRETQYF

size: many
D: -
V: TRBV29-1
J: TRBJ1-1
DNA: TGCAGCACGGCAGAGACTGAAGCTTTCTTT
CDR3: CSTAETEAFF

size: many
D: -
V: TRBV28
J: TRBJ2-6
DNA: TGTGCCAGCAGGCCGCGGGACAGCTCTGGGGCCAACGTCCTGACTTTC
CDR3: CASRPRDSSGANVLTF

size: -
D: -
V: TRBV6-2/TRBV6-3
J: TRBJ1-1
DNA: TGTGCCAGCAGCCGACCGGCCGCACCGCAGGCTGAAGCTTTCTTT
CDR3: CASSRPAAPQAEAFF

size: many
D: -
V: TRBV7-6
J: TRBJ2-1
DNA: TGTGCCAGCAGCTTAATGACCTCCAGCTCCTACAATGAGCAGTTCTTC
CDR3: CASSLMTSSSYNEQFF

size: many
D: -
V: TRBV5-1
J: TRBJ2-3
DNA: TGCGCCAGCAGCACCCCTAGCACAGATACGCAGTATTTT
CDR3: CASSTPSTDTQYF

size: -
D: -
V: TRBV11-3
J: TRBJ1-1
DNA: TGTGCCAGCAGCTCCGCGGCTATATATCCTGAAGCTTTCTTT
CDR3: CASSSAAIYPEAFF

size: many
D: -
V: TRBV20-1
J: TRBJ2-3
DNA: TGCAGTGCTAGAGGGCAGATCACAGATACGCAGTATTTT
CDR3: CSARGQITDTQYF

size: -
D: -
V: TRBV11-1
J: TRBJ1-1
DNA: TGTGCCAGCAGCTTAGAGCGTGAAGTGGCTGAAGCTTTCTTT
CDR3: CASSLEREVAEAFF

size: many
D: -
V: TRBV19
J: TRBJ1-2
DNA: TGTGCCAGAGAAGGGCAGGGAGGTCGGAATGGCTACACCTTC
CDR3: CAREGQGGRNGYTF

size: -
D: -
V: TRBV4-3
J: TRBJ2-3
DNA: TGCGCCAGCAGCCAAGATCGGGGTAGCCCCCGCACAGATACGCAGTATTTT
CDR3: CASSQDRGSPRTDTQYF

size: many
D: -
V: TRBV10-3
J: TRBJ2-3
DNA: TGTGCCATCAGTGAGTCGGGGATGAGCACAGATACGCAGTATTTT
CDR3: CAISESGMSTDTQYF

size: many
D: -
V: TRBV20-1
J: TRBJ2-5
DNA: TGCAGTGCGAGGGACTCGCGGCTAATGGAGACCCAGTACTTC
CDR3: CSARDSRLMETQYF

size: few
D: -
V: TRBV29-1
J: TRBJ2-3
DNA: TGCAGCGTTGCCCCCGGGGATACGCAGTATTTT
CDR3: CSVAPGDTQYF

size: many
D: -
V: TRBV6-1
J: TRBJ1-1
DNA: TGTGCCAGCAGTGAGATACAGAACACTGAAGCTTTCTTT
CDR3: CASSEIQNTEAFF

size: many
D: -
V: TRBV5-5
J: TRBJ1-1
DNA: TGTGCCAGCAGCTTGGAGGGGACCCTTGCCACTGAAGCTTTCTTT
CDR3: CASSLEGTLATEAFF

size: many
D: -
V: TRBV12-3/TRBV12-4
J: TRBJ2-7
DNA: TGTGCCAGCAGCAAAGGCCCGACCAGCTCCTACGAGCAGTACTTC
CDR3: CASSKGPTSSYEQYF

size: many
D: -
V: TRBV20-1
J: TRBJ1-4
DNA: TGCAGTGCTAGCAGGGTGGCGGAAAAACTGTTTTTT
CDR3: CSASRVAEKLFF

size: many
D: -
V: TRBV20-1
J: TRBJ1-5
DNA: TGCAGTGCTAGCGTCTATAGCAATCAGCCCCAGCATTTT
CDR3: CSASVYSNQPQHF

size: many
D: -
V: TRBV9
J: TRBJ2-1
DNA: TGTGCCAGCAGCGTAGATGATGAGCAGTTCTTC
CDR3: CASSVDDEQFF

size: many
D: -
V: TRBV19
J: TRBJ2-2
DNA: TGTGCCAGTAGTATATTCTCCCCGAACACCGGGGAGCTGTTTTTT
CDR3: CASSIFSPNTGELFF

size: many
D: -
V: TRBV7-2
J: TRBJ1-1
DNA: TGTGCCAGCAGCTTTCAGGGTAACACTGAAGCTTTCTTT
CDR3: CASSFQGNTEAFF

size: many
D: -
V: TRBV29-1
J: TRBJ1-2
DNA: TGCAGCGCCCACTTCATTGGCAACTATGGCTACACCTTC
CDR3: CSAHFIGNYGYTF

size: many
D: -
V: TRBV19
J: TRBJ1-6
DNA: TGTGCCAGTACCATTGGCAGGGTCGGTTCACCCCTCCACTTT
CDR3: CASTIGRVGSPLHF